This entry lists 17 T cell receptor beta chains sequenced from one sample in a study of blood T cell repertoires in COVID-19 (dated by TCRdb to about 2020). Library preparation was by the immunoSEQ multiplex PCR assay. Not all clones reach the TCRdb copy of this immuneACCESS table, which keeps in-frame sequences only. Checked studies attribute under half of the gap to unresolved V genes and leave the rest unexplained. In all, the sample holds around 51,000 clones, and 90% of those were seen once. Under 6.5% of the sample goes to the ten largest clones. The sample taken for sequencing was peripheral blood. These receptors all stem from a man aged 65-85 years with acute or convalescent COVID-19.

The rearrangement uses TRBV19 and TRBJ1-2; perhaps TRBD1 as D (5 bases). Germline V gene data show CDR1 as LNHDA and CDR2 as SQIVND (reference sequence). This CDR3 has 14 residues. Trimming took off 6 bases at V and 3 bases at J, with 14 bases between the two ends. CDR3 nucleotide sequence: TGTGCCAGTAGGGAAGCAGGGTGGGACTATGGCTACACCTTC. It is translated as CASREAGWDYGYTF. The full variable domain, its missing parts supplied by reference TRBV19 and TRBJ1-2, is DGGITQSPKYLFRKEGQNVTLSCEQNLNHDAMYWYRQDPGQGLRLIYYSQIVNDFQKGDIAEGYSVSREKKESFPLTVTSAQKNPTAFYLCASREAGWDYGYTFGSGTRLTVV.

The rearrangement links TRBV5-6 to TRBJ1-6; the D gene is possibly TRBD1 (5 bases). The CDR3 runs to 15 residues. Germline CDR1 reads SGHDT; CDR2 reads YYEEEE. V was pared by 5 bases and J by 0 bases, with 9 bases between. The DNA for the CDR3 is TGTGCCAGCAGGGCAGGGCCCTCCTATAATTCACCCCTCCACTTT. Protein: CASRAGPSYNSPLHF.

This clone was observed a handful of times. The chain has TRBV5-4 and TRBJ2-3, with TRBD2 matching 14 bases. With 3 bases clipped from V and 0 bases from J, the junction kept 3 bases outside the gene matches. CDR3 length: 17 residues. Germline lookup yields CDR1 SGHNT and CDR2 YYREEE (reference sequence). The CDR3 region has the DNA TGTGCCAGCAGCTCACGACTAGCGGGGGGGAGCACAGATACGCAGTATTTT. It specifies CASSSRLAGGSTDTQYF.

The chain recombines TRBV28 with TRBJ2-3, with 8 bases matching TRBD2. Germline V CDR1 and CDR2: MDHEN, SYDVKM. The CDR3 runs to 16 residues. The ends lost 5 bases at V and 1 base at J; junction bases unmatched: 8. Here the CDR3 DNA reads TGTGCCAGCAGTACCCCCCAAGCGGGGGGCACAGATACGCAGTATTTT. Amino acids: CASSTPQAGGTDTQYF.

The chain recombines TRBV7-2 with TRBJ1-2; D perhaps matches TRBD1 (6 bases). Deletions cut 5 bases from V and 13 bases from J, with 23 bases between. The CDR3 spans 14 residues. From germline, CDR1 is SGHTA and CDR2 FQGNSA. This CDR3 is CASSRPGQGHSGTF. Written as DNA, the CDR3 is TGTGCCAGCAGCCGTCCGGGACAAGGCCACTCAGGCACCTTC.

This clone was picked up one time. The chain links TRBV24-1 to TRBJ1-5; D is uncertain. V was shortened by 3 bases and J by 1 base, with 6 bases between the two germline ends. The germline gives CDR1 KGHDR, CDR2 SFDVKD. The CDR3 sequence is 14 residues long. The CDR3 nucleotides are TGTGCCACCAGTGATCGGGAAAGCAATCAGCCCCAGCATTTT. Amino acid sequence: CATSDRESNQPQHF.

This clone was picked up one time. In DNA, the CDR3 is TGTGCCAGCAGCTTTGGACTAGCGGGGCCAGATACGCAGTATTTT. Its translation: CASSFGLAGPDTQYF. This chain links TRBV5-6 with TRBJ2-3; 12 bases fit TRBD2. Germline trimming cut 2 bases from V and 4 bases from J; bases unmatched to any gene: 2. Germline CDR1 and CDR2: SGHDT and YYEEEE. The CDR3 runs to 15 residues.

This chain uses TRBV28 with TRBJ1-2, with TRBD1 matching over 8 bases. J lost 7 bases, V lost 11 bases, and 15 bases had no gene match. The CDR3 is 14 amino acids. Per the germline V gene, CDR1 is MDHEN and CDR2 is SYDVKM. CDR3 sequence (DNA): TGTGCCGCCAGGACTTCAGGGGGCTTGGGTGGCTACACCTTC. Translation gives CAARTSGGLGGYTF.

The CDR3: CAWTDGMNTEAFF. In DNA form, the CDR3 reads TGTGCCTGGACCGACGGGATGAACACTGAAGCTTTCTTT. V usage is TRBV30 and J usage is TRBJ1-1; D is unresolved. Germline V lookup: CDR1 GTSNPN, CDR2 SVGIG (reference sequence). The V end lost 4 bases, the J end lost 0 bases, and 9 bases lay between the germline ends. This CDR3 is built from 13 residues. The entire variable domain, with the rest obtained from reference TRBV30 and TRBJ1-1, is as follows: SQTIHQWPATLVQPVGSPLSLECTVEGTSNPNLYWYRQAAGRGLQLLFYSVGIGQISSEVPQNLSASRPQDRQFILSSKKLLLSDSGFYLCAWTDGMNTEAFFGQGTRLTVV.

The CDR3 region is CASTVVTDGELFF. The CDR3 DNA reads as TGTGCCAGCACCGTCGTTACAGACGGGGAGCTGTTTTTT. The chain combines TRBV11-1 with TRBJ2-2; unclear D gene. CDR3 size: 13 residues. Germline V gives CDR1 SGHAT, CDR2 FQDESV (reference sequence). V was cut by 7 bases and J by 7 bases, with 13 bases left in between.

V gene TRBV4-3 combines with J gene TRBJ2-6; the D gene is possibly TRBD2 (5 bases). Germline assignment: CDR1 LGHNA and CDR2 YSLEER. Trimming shortened V by 0 bases and J by 2 bases, and 8 bases separated the two germline ends. The CDR3 length is 16 residues. CDR3 in amino acids: CASSQDWRTGANVLTF. The CDR3, as DNA: TGCGCCAGCAGCCAAGACTGGAGGACTGGGGCCAACGTCCTGACTTTC.

V gene TRBV9 combines with J gene TRBJ2-5, with TRBD2 matching 8 bases. V dropped 2 bases and J dropped 5; count of bases not matched to a gene: 11. From germline, CDR1 is SGDLS and CDR2 YYNGEE. This CDR3 region has 16 residues. This CDR3 is CASSVMVGGGRETQYF. DNA for the CDR3: TGTGCCAGCAGCGTCATGGTCGGGGGGGGCCGGGAGACCCAGTACTTC.

This clone was recorded once. The chain couples TRBV30 to TRBJ2-3; possible D gene TRBD1, 6 bases. CDR3 length: 15 amino acids. Per germline, CDR1 GTSNPN and CDR2 SVGIG (reference sequence). V lost 0 bases and J lost 1, with 11 bases in between. The CDR3 loop is CAWSVSGVGTDTQYF. The DNA of the CDR3 is TGTGCCTGGAGTGTTTCAGGGGTAGGCACAGATACGCAGTATTTT.

V and J are TRBV9 and TRBJ2-3; D possibly corresponds to TRBD2 (6 bases). Deletions cut 3 bases from V and 6 bases from J, with 14 bases between. Per germline, CDR1 SGDLS and CDR2 YYNGEE. The CDR3 loop spans 14 amino acids. CDR3 residues: CASSASSELDTQYF. CDR3 bases: TGTGCCAGCAGCGCATCTAGCGAACTGGATACGCAGTATTTT.

This rearrangement joins TRBV21-1 to TRBJ2-7; the D segment call TRBD2 is taken from the table without a DNA check. TRBV21-1 is recorded as a pseudogene. CDR3 length equals 17 residues. Here the CDR3 DNA reads TGTGCCAGCAGCAAAGAAGTTTCCTACCGCGGGTCCTACGAGCAGTACTTC. This sequence encodes CASSKEVSYRGSYEQYF.

The chain joins TRBV28 to TRBJ1-1; unclear D gene. Trimming took off 5 bases at V and 4 bases at J, with 8 bases between the two ends. Germline V gene sequence: CDR1 MDHEN, CDR2 SYDVKM. The CDR3 has 12 residues. The CDR3 nucleotides read TGTGCCAGCAGTCCCTTAATCACTGAAGCTTTCTTT. Translated: CASSPLITEAFF. The whole variable domain, remainder taken from reference TRBV28 and TRBJ1-1, is DVKVTQSSRYLVKRTGEKVFLECVQDMDHENMFWYRQDPGLGLRLIYFSYDVKMKEKGDIPEGYSVSREKKERFSLILESASTNQTSMYLCASSPLITEAFFGQGTRLTVV.

The CDR3 DNA reads TGTGCCATCAGCCCGGGACAGCGGCAAGAGACCCAGTACTTC. Its protein is CAISPGQRQETQYF. This rearrangement joins TRBV10-3 to TRBJ2-5; 7 bases map to TRBD1. Germline V gives CDR1 ENHRY, CDR2 SYGVKD. Germline trimming cut 6 bases from V and 2 bases from J; bases unmatched to any gene: 6. The CDR3 length is 14 residues.